Listed here are 21 T cell receptor beta chains from one sample, sequenced in a study of cytomegalovirus exposure and HLA in healthy donors (dated by TCRdb to 2016 to 2017). The library was generated by the immunoSEQ multiplex PCR assay. For the multiplex PCR, a mixture combining 60 forward primers for TCR Vbeta segments and 13 reverse primers for TCR Jbeta segments was used. TCRdb mirrors the immuneACCESS table, restricted to in-frame sequences. Some clones are absent from its copies; in checked studies, under half trace to an unresolved V gene, and the reason for the others is unknown. Counted in this sample were fewer than 90,000 clones; around three quarters of them appeared once. The ten largest clones capture approximately 1.4% of the sample. The sequenced sample consisted of PBMCs. The receptor source for this set is a male donor in good health and CMV-seronegative.

The V gene is TRBV28, the J gene TRBJ1-3, with D unresolved. This CDR3 is 14 amino acids long. Germline loops: CDR1 MDHEN, CDR2 SYDVKM. V lost 7 bases to trimming and J lost 7 bases, with 17 bases between them. CDR3 DNA: TGTGCCAGCAATGCCCTCTCGCGGGAGAACACCATATATTTT. This sequence encodes CASNALSRENTIYF.

The V call is TRBV7-2, the J call TRBJ1-5; perhaps TRBD1 as D (5 bases). Trimming removed 1 base from V and 6 bases from J, with 13 bases in between. The CDR3 has 15 residues. The germline V gene encodes CDR1 SGHTA and CDR2 FQGNSA. CDR3 nucleotides: TGTGCCAGCAGCTTAGGCGTCGGGGGGTTTCAGCCCCAGCATTTT. It translates to CASSLGVGGFQPQHF. The full variable domain, rest sourced from reference TRBV7-2 and TRBJ1-5, is GAGVSQSPSNKVTEKGKDVELRCDPISGHTALYWYRQSLGQGLEFLIYFQGNSAPDKSGLPSDRFSAERTGGSVSTLTIQRTQQEDSAVYLCASSLGVGGFQPQHFGDGTRLSIL.

V and J are TRBV5-1 and TRBJ2-3, with 7 bases identical to TRBD2. This CDR3 has 14 amino acids. The germline CDR1 and CDR2 sequences are SGHRS and YFSETQ. V shed 5 bases and J 2 bases; nucleotides not matched to a gene: 5. The CDR3 here is CASSQRGDTDTQYF. The CDR3 bases are TGCGCCAGCAGTCAGCGGGGAGACACAGATACGCAGTATTTT.

The chain is built from TRBV11-3 and TRBJ2-1; D is unclear. Germline-derived CDR1 and CDR2 are SGHNT and YENEEA. V was shortened by 1 base and J by 10 bases, with 8 bases between the two germline ends. The CDR3 extends over 12 amino acids. The DNA for the CDR3 is TGTGCCAGCAGCTTAGTCGGCAGGGAGCAGTTCTTC. This translates into CASSLVGREQFF.

This chain joins TRBV19 and TRBJ1-4; D unclear. Per germline, CDR1 LNHDA and CDR2 SQIVND (reference sequence). This CDR3 contains 15 residues. The ends were cut back, 3 bases at V and 8 bases at J, with 16 bases in the middle. The CDR3 sequence is CASSMAAATGEKLFF. CDR3 nucleotides: TGTGCCAGTAGTATGGCCGCCGCGACTGGGGAAAAACTGTTTTTT.

This clone was counted between two and nine times. This chain connects TRBV11-2 to TRBJ2-4; 10 bases agree with TRBD1. V lost 5 bases to trimming and J lost 10 bases; unmatched junction nucleotides: 8. The germline CDR1 and CDR2 sequences are SGHAT and FQNNGV. This CDR3 has 14 residues. This CDR3 is CASSPTGGHGIQYF. CDR3 sequence (DNA): TGTGCCAGCAGCCCGACAGGGGGCCACGGTATTCAGTACTTC.

The chain has TRBV10-2 and TRBJ2-7; TRBD1 matches at 7 bases. CDR1 WSHSY and CDR2 SAAADI come from the germline V gene. V shed 6 bases and J 7 bases; nucleotides not matched to a gene: 9. The CDR3 is made up of 13 amino acids. The CDR3 sequence is CASSGDRDREQYF. The CDR3 DNA is TGCGCCAGCAGCGGAGACAGGGATAGGGAGCAGTACTTC.

V is TRBV28 and J is TRBJ2-7, with 13 bases matching TRBD2. CDR1 is MDHEN, CDR2 SYDVKM, per germline. Losses at the gene ends were 6 bases for V and 2 bases for J; bases not matched to a gene: 4. The CDR3 extends over 15 amino acids. CDR3 sequence reads: CASRPGLAGPYEQYF. CDR3 DNA: TGTGCCAGCAGACCGGGACTAGCGGGGCCCTACGAGCAGTACTTC.

The V gene is TRBV4-1, the J gene TRBJ2-3; D possibly corresponds to TRBD1 (5 bases). This CDR3 is 17 amino acids long. The V end was cut by 0 bases, the J end by 0 bases, with 13 bases between. The V gene's germline CDR1 is MGHRA and CDR2 YSYEKL. CDR3 in DNA: TGCGCCAGCAGCCAAGAGTCGGGCAGGGCTAGCACAGATACGCAGTATTTT. This codes for CASSQESGRASTDTQYF.

As to this clone: A junction boundary mismatches the germline segment, possibly from a read error. This same CDR3 is encoded by further DNA sequences in the sample. The V call is TRBV7-6, the J call TRBJ2-1; 9 bases line up with TRBD2. This CDR3 has 14 residues. Germline loops: CDR1 SGHVS, CDR2 FNYEAQ. The CDR3 bases are TGCGCCAGCAGCCTTAGCGGGGGATACAATGAGCAGTTCTTC. Amino acids: CASSLSGGYNEQFF.

This clone was seen a single time. J is TRBJ2-7 and V is TRBV7-2; TRBD1 might be the D (5 bases). The V end lost 4 bases, the J end lost 0 bases, and 13 bases lay between the germline ends. Looked up from germline, CDR1 is SGHTA and CDR2 is FQGNSA. The CDR3 length is 15 residues. CDR3 protein: CASSSWAGFSYEQYF. The CDR3 nucleotides are TGTGCCAGCAGCTCCTGGGCAGGGTTCTCCTACGAGCAGTACTTC.

This sequence joins TRBV28 and TRBJ1-4; 7 nucleotides agree with TRBD1. Unmatched junction bases numbered 14, after V lost 4 bases and J lost 0 bases. Germline V gene lookup returns CDR1 MDHEN and CDR2 SYDVKM. The CDR3 length is 19 residues. CDR3 coding DNA: TGTGCCAGCAGTTCCCCATTTTTTGACAGGGATGCAACTAATGAAAAACTGTTTTTT. It yields the protein CASSSPFFDRDATNEKLFF.

The chain carries TRBV19 and TRBJ2-1, with D possibly matching TRBD2 (6 bases). The germline V gene has CDR1 LNHDA and CDR2 SQIVND (reference sequence). CDR3 length: 15 residues. V was pared by 1 base and J by 3 bases, with 10 bases between. The CDR3 loop reads CASSIGDSDYNEQFF. The CDR3 DNA sequence: TGTGCCAGTAGTATAGGGGACTCGGACTACAATGAGCAGTTCTTC.

V and J are TRBV7-2 and TRBJ1-1, with D possibly TRBD1 on 5 matching bases. Germline lookup yields CDR1 SGHTA and CDR2 FQGNSA. With 5 bases removed from V and 6 bases from J, the gap between germline ends came to 22 bases. The CDR3 has 16 residues. The CDR3 nucleotides are TGTGCCAGCAGCCAATACGCCATAGGGCAAGGGGCTGAAGCTTTCTTT. This encodes CASSQYAIGQGAEAFF.

The chain links TRBV7-3 to TRBJ2-2; D is possibly TRBD1 (5 bases). CDR1 SGHTA and CDR2 FQGTGA come from the germline V gene. This CDR3 is built from 14 residues. V lost 7 bases to trimming and J lost 5 bases, with 14 bases between them. CDR3 region: CASMAQGGTGELFF. CDR3 sequence (DNA): TGTGCCAGCATGGCGCAGGGTGGGACCGGGGAGCTGTTTTTT.

The chain recombines TRBV5-1 with TRBJ1-4, with 11 bases lining up with TRBD1. CDR1 and CDR2 from the germline V gene are SGHRS and YFSETQ. The V segment lost 3 bases and the J segment 7 bases; nucleotides outside the gene matches: 2. This CDR3 has 14 residues. CDR3 sequence (DNA): TGCGCCAGCAGCTCGGACAGGGGGCGTGAAAAACTGTTTTTT. Residues: CASSSDRGREKLFF.

This clone was found once. The chain uses TRBV9 and TRBJ2-2; D unresolved. CDR3 size: 14 residues. Per germline, CDR1 SGDLS and CDR2 YYNGEE. V was pared by 2 bases and J by 2 bases, with 7 bases between. In DNA, the CDR3 is TGTGCCAGCAGCGTCAGGATTAACACCGGGGAGCTGTTTTTT. It codes for CASSVRINTGELFF.

This clone was detected once. The chain uses TRBV4-3 and TRBJ2-7; no clear D. Germline V CDR1 and CDR2: LGHNA, YSLEER. This CDR3 region has 14 residues. The V and J ends lost 0 bases and 4 bases respectively, with 10 bases between them. The CDR3 DNA is TGCGCCAGCAGCCAAGATCCGGGTCAGTACGAGCAGTACTTC. Amino acid sequence: CASSQDPGQYEQYF.

The gene calls are TRBV6-5 and TRBJ1-5; 7 bases agree with TRBD1. V shed 5 bases, J shed 7 bases, and the junction held 5 bases outside the gene matches. The CDR3 has 13 amino acids. CDR1 MNHEY and CDR2 SVGAGI come from the germline V gene. The CDR3 reads CASSEQGRQPQHF. CDR3 DNA: TGTGCCAGCAGTGAACAGGGGAGGCAGCCCCAGCATTTT.

The chain has TRBV5-1 and TRBJ2-7; possibly TRBD2 for D (5 bases). The length of the CDR3 is 14 residues. The germline V gene has CDR1 SGHRS and CDR2 YFSETQ. The V end lost 5 bases, the J end lost 1 base, and 13 bases lay between the germline ends. CDR3 nucleotides: TGCGCCAGCAGATCACCGGACTCTTCCTACGAGCAGTACTTC. Its protein product is CASRSPDSSYEQYF.

The CDR3 sequence is CASTLTGSNTEAFF. The CDR3 DNA follows: TGCGCCAGCACGTTGACAGGGTCGAACACTGAAGCTTTCTTT. This chain connects TRBV10-2 to TRBJ1-1; 7 nucleotides agree with TRBD1. This CDR3 has 14 residues. CDR1 WSHSY and CDR2 SAAADI come from the germline V gene. V lost 7 bases and J lost 1; bases outside the gene matches: 6.